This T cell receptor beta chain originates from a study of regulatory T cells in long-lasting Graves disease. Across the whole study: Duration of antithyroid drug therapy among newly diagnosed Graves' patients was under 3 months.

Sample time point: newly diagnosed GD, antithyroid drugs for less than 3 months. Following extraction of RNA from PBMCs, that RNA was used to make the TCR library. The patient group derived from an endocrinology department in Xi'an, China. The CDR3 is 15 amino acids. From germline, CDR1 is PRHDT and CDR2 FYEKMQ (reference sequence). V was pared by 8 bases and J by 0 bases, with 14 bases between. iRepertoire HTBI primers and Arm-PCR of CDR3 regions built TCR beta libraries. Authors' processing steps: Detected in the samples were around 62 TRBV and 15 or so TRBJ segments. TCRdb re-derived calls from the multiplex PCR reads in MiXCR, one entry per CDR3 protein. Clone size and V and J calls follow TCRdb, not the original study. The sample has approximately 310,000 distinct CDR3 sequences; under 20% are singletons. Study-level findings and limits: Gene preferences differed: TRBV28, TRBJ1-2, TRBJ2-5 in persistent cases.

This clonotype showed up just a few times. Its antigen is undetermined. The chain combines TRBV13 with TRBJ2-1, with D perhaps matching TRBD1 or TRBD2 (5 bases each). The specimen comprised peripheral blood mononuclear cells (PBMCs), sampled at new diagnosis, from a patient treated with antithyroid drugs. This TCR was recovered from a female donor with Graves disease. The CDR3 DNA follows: TGTGCCAGCGGGACCTGGTCGAGCTCCTACAATGAGCAGTTCTTC. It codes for CASGTWSSSYNEQFF.